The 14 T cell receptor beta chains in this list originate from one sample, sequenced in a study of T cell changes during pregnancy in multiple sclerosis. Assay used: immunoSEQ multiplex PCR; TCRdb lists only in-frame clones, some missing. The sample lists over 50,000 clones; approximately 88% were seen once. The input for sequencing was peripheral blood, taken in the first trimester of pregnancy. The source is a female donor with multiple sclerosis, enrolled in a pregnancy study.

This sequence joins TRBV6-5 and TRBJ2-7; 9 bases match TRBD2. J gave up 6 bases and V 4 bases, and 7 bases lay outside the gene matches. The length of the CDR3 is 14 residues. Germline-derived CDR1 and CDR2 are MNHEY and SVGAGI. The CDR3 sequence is CASSSEREVGEQYF. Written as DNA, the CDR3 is TGTGCCAGCAGTTCCGAGCGGGAGGTTGGCGAGCAGTACTTC.

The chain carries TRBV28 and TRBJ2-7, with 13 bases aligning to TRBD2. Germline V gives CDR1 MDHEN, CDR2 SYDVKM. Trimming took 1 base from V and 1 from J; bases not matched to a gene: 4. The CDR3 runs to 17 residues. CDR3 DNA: TGTGCCAGCAGTTTATTGGGGACTAGCGGGATGTCCTACGAGCAGTACTTC. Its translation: CASSLLGTSGMSYEQYF. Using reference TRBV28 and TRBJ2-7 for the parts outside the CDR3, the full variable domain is DVKVTQSSRYLVKRTGEKVFLECVQDMDHENMFWYRQDPGLGLRLIYFSYDVKMKEKGDIPEGYSVSREKKERFSLILESASTNQTSMYLCASSLLGTSGMSYEQYFGPGTRLTVT.

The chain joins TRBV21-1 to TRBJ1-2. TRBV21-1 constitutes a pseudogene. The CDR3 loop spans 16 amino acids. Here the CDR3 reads CASSKLLRMSNYGYTF. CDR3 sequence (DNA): TGTGCCAGCAGCAAACTATTGCGAATGTCTAACTATGGCTACACCTTC.

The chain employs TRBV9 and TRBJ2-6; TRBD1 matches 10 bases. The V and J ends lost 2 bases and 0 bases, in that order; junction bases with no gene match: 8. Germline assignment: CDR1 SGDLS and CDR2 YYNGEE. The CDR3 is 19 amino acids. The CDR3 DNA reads TGTGCCAGCAGCGTTTCGACAGGGGGCGGTAGCTCTGGGGCCAACGTCCTGACTTTC. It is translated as CASSVSTGGGSSGANVLTF.

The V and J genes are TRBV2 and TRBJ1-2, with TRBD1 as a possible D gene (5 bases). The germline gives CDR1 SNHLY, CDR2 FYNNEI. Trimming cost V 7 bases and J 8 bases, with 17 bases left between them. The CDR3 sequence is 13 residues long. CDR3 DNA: TGTGCCAGCACCTCGAACAGGAACGGAGGCTACACCTTC. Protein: CASTSNRNGGYTF.

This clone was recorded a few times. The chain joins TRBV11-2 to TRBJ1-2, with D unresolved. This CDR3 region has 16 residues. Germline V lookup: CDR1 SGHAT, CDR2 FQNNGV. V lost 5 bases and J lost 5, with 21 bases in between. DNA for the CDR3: TGTGCCAGCAGCCCAGGACTAGCGGGAGTTGGGTATGGCTACACCTTC. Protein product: CASSPGLAGVGYGYTF. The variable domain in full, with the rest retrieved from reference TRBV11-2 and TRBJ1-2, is EAGVAQSPRYKIIEKRQSVAFWCNPISGHATLYWYQQILGQGPKLLIQFQNNGVVDDSQLPKDRFSAERLKGVDSTLKIQPAKLEDSAVYLCASSPGLAGVGYGYTFGSGTRLTVV.

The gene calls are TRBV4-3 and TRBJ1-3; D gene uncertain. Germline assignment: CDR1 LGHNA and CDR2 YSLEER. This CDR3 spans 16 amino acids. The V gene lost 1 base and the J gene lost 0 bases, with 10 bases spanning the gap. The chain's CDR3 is CASSQGHLSSGNTIYF. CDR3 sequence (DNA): TGCGCCAGCAGCCAAGGACACTTGAGCTCTGGAAACACCATATATTTT.

CDR3 sequence: CASSLGGGAGDIQYF. DNA for the CDR3: TGTGCCAGCAGCTTAGGGGGAGGCGCTGGGGACATTCAGTACTTC. The chain is built from TRBV7-2 and TRBJ2-4, with D perhaps TRBD2 (6 bases). Germline CDR1 SGHTA, CDR2 FQGNSA. V shed 1 base and J shed 8 bases, with 15 bases lying between them. The CDR3 has 15 residues.

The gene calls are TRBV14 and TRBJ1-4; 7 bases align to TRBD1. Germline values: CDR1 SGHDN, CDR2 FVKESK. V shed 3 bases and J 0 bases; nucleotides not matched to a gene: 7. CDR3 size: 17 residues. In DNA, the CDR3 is TGTGCCAGCAGCCAGACAGGGAACTATGCAACTAATGAAAAACTGTTTTTT. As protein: CASSQTGNYATNEKLFF.

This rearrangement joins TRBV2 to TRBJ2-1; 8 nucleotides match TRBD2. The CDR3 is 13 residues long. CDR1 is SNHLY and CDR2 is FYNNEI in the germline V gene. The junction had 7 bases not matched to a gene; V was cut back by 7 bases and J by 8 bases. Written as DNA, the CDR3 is TGTGCCAGCACCGGGACTAGATTCGATGAGCAGTTCTTC. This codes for CASTGTRFDEQFF.

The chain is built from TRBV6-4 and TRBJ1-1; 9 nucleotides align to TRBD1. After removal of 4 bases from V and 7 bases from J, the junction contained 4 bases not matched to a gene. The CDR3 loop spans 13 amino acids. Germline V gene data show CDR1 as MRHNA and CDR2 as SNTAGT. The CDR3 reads CASSGDREDEAFF. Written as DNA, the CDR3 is TGTGCCAGCAGTGGGGACAGGGAGGATGAAGCTTTCTTT.

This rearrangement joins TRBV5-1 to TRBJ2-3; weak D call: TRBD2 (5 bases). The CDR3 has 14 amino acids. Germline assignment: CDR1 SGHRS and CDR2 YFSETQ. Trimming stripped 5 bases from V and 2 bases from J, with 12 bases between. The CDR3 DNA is TGCGCCAGCAGGACGGACTTACCCACAGATACGCAGTATTTT. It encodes CASRTDLPTDTQYF.

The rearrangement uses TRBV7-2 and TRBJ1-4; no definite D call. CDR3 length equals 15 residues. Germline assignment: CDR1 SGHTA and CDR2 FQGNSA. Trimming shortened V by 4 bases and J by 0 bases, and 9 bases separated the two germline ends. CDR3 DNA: TGTGCCAGCAGCTCAAGCCAGGCAACTAATGAAAAACTGTTTTTT. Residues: CASSSSQATNEKLFF.

Here the CDR3 reads CASSLGLVPEQFF. CDR3 sequence (DNA): TGTGCCAGCAGCTTAGGGCTAGTTCCTGAGCAGTTCTTC. The rearrangement joins TRBV7-2 to TRBJ2-1, with D hard to call. Germline V CDR1 and CDR2: SGHTA, FQGNSA. The V end lost 1 base, the J end lost 9 bases, and 10 bases lay between the germline ends. CDR3 size: 13 residues.